Sequencing of this TCR beta chain was carried out in a study of T cell responses to AZD1222 COVID-19 vaccine. Looked up from germline, CDR1 is GTSNPN and CDR2 is SVGIG (reference sequence). The V end was cut by 5 bases, the J end by 10 bases, with 12 bases between. The CDR3 is 12 residues long. TCRdb's table, derived via immunoSEQ multiplex PCR, lists solely in-frame clones and lacks some. The table records over 100,000 clones, around nine tenths of them present only once. Study results and limitations: Per reports, nearly half of all spike-specific TCRs target regions that are unmutated in variants. Donors were largely white British and mainly female; clonal diversity was possibly underestimated. None of the repertoires were sampled until the peak T cell response had passed. Spike-specific TCR breadth and depth grew following two AZD1222 doses.

As for this clone: Its target is not known.

Sequenced here: peripheral blood, sampled on day 0 of AZD1222 vaccination. The chain employs TRBV30 and TRBJ1-6, with D uncertain. This TCR came from an adult in good health. The CDR3 loop reads CAWGPGGSPLHF. The CDR3 DNA follows: TGTGCCTGGGGTCCGGGCGGCTCACCCCTCCACTTT.